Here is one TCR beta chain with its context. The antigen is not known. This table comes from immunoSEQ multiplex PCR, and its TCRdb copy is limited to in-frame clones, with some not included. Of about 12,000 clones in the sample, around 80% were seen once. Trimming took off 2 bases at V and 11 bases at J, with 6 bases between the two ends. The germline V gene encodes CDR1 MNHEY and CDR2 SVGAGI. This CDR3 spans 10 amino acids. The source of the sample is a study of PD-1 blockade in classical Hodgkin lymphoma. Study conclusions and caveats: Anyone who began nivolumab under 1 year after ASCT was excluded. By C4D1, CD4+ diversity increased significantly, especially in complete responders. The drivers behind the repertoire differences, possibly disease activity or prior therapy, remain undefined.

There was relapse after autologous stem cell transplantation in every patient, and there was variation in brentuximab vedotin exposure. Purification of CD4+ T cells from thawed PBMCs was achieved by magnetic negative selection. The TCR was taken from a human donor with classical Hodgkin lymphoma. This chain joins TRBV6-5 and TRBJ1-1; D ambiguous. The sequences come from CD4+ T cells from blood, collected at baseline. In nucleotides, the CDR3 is TGTGCCAGCAGTTACGGGGAGGCTTTCTTT. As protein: CASSYGEAFF.